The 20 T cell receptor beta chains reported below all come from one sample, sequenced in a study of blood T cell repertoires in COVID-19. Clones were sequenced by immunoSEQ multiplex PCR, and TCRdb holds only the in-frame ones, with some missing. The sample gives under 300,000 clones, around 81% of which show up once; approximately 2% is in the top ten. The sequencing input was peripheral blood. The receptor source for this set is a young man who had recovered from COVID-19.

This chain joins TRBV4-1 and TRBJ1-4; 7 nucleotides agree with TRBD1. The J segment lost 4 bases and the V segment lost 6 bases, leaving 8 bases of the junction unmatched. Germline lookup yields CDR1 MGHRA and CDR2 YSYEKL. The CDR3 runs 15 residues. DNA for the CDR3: TGCGCCAGCAGATCACCGGGACAGTATAATGAAAAACTGTTTTTT. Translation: CASRSPGQYNEKLFF.

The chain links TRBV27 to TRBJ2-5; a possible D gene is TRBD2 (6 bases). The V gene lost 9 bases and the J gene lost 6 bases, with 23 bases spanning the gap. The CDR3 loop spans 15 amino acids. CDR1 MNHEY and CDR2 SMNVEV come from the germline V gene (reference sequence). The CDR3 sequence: CARIPPTRVLKTQYF. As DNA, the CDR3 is TGTGCCAGAATTCCTCCGACTAGAGTGTTGAAGACCCAGTACTTC.

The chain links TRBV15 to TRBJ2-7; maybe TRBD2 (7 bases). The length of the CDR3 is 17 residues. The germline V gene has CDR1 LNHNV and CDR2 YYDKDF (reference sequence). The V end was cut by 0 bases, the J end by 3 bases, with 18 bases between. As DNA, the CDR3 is TGTGCCACCAGCAGAGATCGCGGGGGCGGACTCCTCTACGAGCAGTACTTC. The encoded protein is CATSRDRGGGLLYEQYF.

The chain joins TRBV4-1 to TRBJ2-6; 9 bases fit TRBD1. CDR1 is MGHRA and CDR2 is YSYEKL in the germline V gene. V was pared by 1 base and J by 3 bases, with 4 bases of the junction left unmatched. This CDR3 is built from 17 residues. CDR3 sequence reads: CASSQGYRGHGANVLTF. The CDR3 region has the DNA TGCGCCAGCAGCCAAGGGTACAGGGGGCATGGGGCCAACGTCCTGACTTTC.

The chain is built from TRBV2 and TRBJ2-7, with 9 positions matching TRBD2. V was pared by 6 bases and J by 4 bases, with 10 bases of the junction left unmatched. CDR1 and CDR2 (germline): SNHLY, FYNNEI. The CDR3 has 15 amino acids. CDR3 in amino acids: CASRGGTSPTYEQYF. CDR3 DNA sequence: TGTGCCAGCAGGGGCGGGACTAGCCCAACGTACGAGCAGTACTTC.

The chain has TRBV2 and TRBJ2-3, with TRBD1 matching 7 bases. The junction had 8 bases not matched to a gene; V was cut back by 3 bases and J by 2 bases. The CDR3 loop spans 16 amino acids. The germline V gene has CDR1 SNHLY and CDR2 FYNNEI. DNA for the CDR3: TGTGCCAGCAGTGACCCCGGGACAGACCTCACAGATACGCAGTATTTT. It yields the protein CASSDPGTDLTDTQYF.

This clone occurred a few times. CDR3 in DNA: TGTGCCAGCAGCATGAGAGAATCGAACACTGAAGCTTTCTTT. Translation: CASSMRESNTEAFF. The chain is built from TRBV5-5 and TRBJ1-1, with D uncertain. Germline CDR1 is SGHKS and CDR2 is YYEKEE (reference sequence). With 4 bases removed from V and 1 base from J, the gap between germline ends came to 11 bases. There are 14 residues in the CDR3.

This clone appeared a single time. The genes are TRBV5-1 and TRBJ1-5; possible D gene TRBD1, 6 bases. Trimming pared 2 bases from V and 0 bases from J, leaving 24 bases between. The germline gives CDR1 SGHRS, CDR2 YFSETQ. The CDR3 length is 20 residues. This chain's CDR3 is CASSLLHTGQRPYSNQPQHF. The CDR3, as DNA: TGCGCCAGCAGCTTACTACATACAGGGCAAAGGCCTTATAGCAATCAGCCCCAGCATTTT.

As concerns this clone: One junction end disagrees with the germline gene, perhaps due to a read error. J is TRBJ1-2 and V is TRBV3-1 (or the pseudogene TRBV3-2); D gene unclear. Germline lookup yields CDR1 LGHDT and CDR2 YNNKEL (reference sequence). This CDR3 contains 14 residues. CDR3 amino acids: CASRQGGGRDGYTF. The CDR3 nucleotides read TGTGCCAGCAGGCAAGGAGGAGGGCGCGATGGCTACACCTTC.

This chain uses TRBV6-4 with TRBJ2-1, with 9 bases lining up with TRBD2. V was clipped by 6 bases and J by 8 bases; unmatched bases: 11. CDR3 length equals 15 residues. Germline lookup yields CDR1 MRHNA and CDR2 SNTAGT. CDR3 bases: TGTGCCAGCAGCCTGTCGCCAGCGGGGGGAGATGAGCAGTTCTTC. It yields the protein CASSLSPAGGDEQFF.

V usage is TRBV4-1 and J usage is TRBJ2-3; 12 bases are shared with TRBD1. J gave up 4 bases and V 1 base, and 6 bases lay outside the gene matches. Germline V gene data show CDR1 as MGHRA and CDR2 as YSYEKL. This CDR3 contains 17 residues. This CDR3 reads CASSQVAGQGASDTQYF. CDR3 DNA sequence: TGCGCCAGCAGCCAAGTGGCGGGACAGGGGGCATCAGATACGCAGTATTTT.

Here the CDR3 DNA reads TGTGCCAGCAGCCGAGACTTGAACAGGGGGAATGAGCAGTTCTTC. This translates into CASSRDLNRGNEQFF. V and J are TRBV7-7 and TRBJ2-1; TRBD1 aligns across 8 bases. J was trimmed by 7 bases and V by 5 bases; bases with no gene match: 10. This CDR3 contains 15 residues. Germline CDR1 and CDR2: SSHAT and FNYEAQ (reference sequence).

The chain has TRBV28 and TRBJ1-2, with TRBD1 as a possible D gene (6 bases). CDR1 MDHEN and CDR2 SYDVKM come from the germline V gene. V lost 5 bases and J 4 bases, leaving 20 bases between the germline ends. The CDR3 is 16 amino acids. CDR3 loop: CASSGGTGPLSYGYTF. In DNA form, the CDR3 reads TGTGCCAGCAGTGGGGGAACAGGGCCCCTTAGCTATGGCTACACCTTC.

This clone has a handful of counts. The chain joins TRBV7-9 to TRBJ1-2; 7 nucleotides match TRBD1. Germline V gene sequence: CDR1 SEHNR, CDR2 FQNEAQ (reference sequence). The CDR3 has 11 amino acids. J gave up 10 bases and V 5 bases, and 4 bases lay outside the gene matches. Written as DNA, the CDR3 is TGTGCCAGCAGCACGGGACAGCTCTACACCTTC. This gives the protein CASSTGQLYTF.

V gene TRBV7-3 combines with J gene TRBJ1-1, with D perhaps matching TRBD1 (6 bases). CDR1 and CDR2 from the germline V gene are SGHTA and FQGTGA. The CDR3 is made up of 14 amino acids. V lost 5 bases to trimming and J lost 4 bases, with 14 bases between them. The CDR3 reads CASSVGHGATEAFF. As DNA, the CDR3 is TGTGCCAGCAGCGTGGGACACGGAGCCACTGAAGCTTTCTTT.

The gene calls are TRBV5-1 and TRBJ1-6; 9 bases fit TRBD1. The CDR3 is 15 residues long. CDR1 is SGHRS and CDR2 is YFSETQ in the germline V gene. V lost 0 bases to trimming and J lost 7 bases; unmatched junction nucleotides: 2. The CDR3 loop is CASSLDRGRNSPLHF. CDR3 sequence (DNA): TGCGCCAGCAGCTTGGACAGGGGGCGAAATTCACCCCTCCACTTT.

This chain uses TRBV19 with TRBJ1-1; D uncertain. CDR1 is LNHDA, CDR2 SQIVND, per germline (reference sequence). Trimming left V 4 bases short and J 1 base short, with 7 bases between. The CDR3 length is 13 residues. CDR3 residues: CASSNSKNTEAFF. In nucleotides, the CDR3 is TGTGCCAGTAGTAATTCAAAGAACACTGAAGCTTTCTTT.

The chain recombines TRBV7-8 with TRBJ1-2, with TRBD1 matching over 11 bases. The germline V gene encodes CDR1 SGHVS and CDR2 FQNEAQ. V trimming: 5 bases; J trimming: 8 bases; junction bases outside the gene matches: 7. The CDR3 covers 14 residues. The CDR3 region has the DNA TGTGCCAGCAGCCAAGGACAGGGGGCCAGGGGCTACACCTTC. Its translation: CASSQGQGARGYTF.

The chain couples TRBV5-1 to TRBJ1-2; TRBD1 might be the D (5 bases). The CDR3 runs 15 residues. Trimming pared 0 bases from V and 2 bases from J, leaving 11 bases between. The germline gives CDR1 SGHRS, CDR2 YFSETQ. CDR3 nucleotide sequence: TGCGCCAGCAGCTTGGTGACAGCAGGGAACTATGGCTACACCTTC. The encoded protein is CASSLVTAGNYGYTF. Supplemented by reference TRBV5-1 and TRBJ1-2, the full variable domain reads KAGVTQTPRYLIKTRGQQVTLSCSPISGHRSVSWYQQTPGQGLQFLFEYFSETQRNKGNFPGRFSGRQFSNSRSEMNVSTLELGDSALYLCASSLVTAGNYGYTFGSGTRLTVV.

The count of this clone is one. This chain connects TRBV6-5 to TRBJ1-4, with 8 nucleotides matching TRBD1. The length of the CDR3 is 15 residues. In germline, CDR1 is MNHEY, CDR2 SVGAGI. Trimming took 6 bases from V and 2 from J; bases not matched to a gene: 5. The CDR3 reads CASRADRVTNEKLFF. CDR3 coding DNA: TGTGCCAGCAGAGCGGACAGGGTTACTAATGAAAAACTGTTTTTT.